These T cell receptor beta chains were read from a single sample in a study of shared clonotypes between healthy human individuals. Sequenced by immunoSEQ multiplex PCR; TCRdb stores in-frame clones only, minus some. This sample has around 350,000 clones, with 73% found just once. The sequenced sample was memory CD4+ T cells sorted from blood. These receptors came from a man aged 30 to 39 in good health. Each CDR3 is given with its conserved first and last residue.

J gene: TRBJ2-7
V gene: TRBV6-5
CDR3 protein: CASSYSMIGEQYF

J gene: TRBJ2-7
V gene: TRBV29-1
CDR3 protein: CSAGTSGRDRHEQYF

J gene: TRBJ2-7
V gene: TRBV6-5
CDR3 protein: CASTRGYEQYF

J gene: TRBJ1-5
V gene: TRBV19
CDR3 protein: CASSIDSRGNQPQHF

J gene: TRBJ1-1
V gene: TRBV11-2
CDR3 protein: CASSLGTGTLNTEAFF

J gene: TRBJ2-7
V gene: TRBV2
CDR3 protein: CASSPRDRGGEQYF

J gene: TRBJ2-5
V gene: TRBV6-5
CDR3 protein: CASTDWGGNEETQYF

J gene: TRBJ2-7
V gene: TRBV21-1
CDR3 protein: CASSKESLSAAYEQYF

J gene: TRBJ2-7
V gene: TRBV18
CDR3 protein: CASSTISGTVSYEQYF

J gene: TRBJ2-7
V gene: TRBV9
CDR3 protein: CASSVGIGSEQYF

J gene: TRBJ1-4
V gene: TRBV7-2
CDR3 protein: CASRDRTNEKLFF

J gene: TRBJ2-3
V gene: TRBV5-6
CDR3 protein: CASSLGLTGADTQYF

J gene: TRBJ1-2
V gene: TRBV7-2
CDR3 protein: CASSLTGSYTF

J gene: TRBJ2-7
V gene: TRBV19
CDR3 protein: CASSSQGSWYEQYF

J gene: TRBJ2-3
V gene: TRBV2
CDR3 protein: CASGGVAGALGTDTQYF

J gene: TRBJ2-7
V gene: TRBV5-5
CDR3 protein: CASSYTYEQYF

J gene: TRBJ2-5
V gene: TRBV5-1
CDR3 protein: CASSLGVIEETQYF

J gene: TRBJ2-7
V gene: TRBV27
CDR3 protein: CASSYGGYSFHEQYF

J gene: TRBJ2-7
V gene: TRBV28
CDR3 protein: CASTNTGGYEQYF

J gene: TRBJ1-1
V gene: TRBV5-1
CDR3 protein: CASSLRQGDSAFF

J gene: TRBJ1-2
V gene: TRBV7-2
CDR3 protein: CASSYEQGRAGGYTF

J gene: TRBJ1-5
V gene: TRBV28
CDR3 protein: CASKGGRARAPQHF

J gene: TRBJ2-1
V gene: TRBV14
CDR3 protein: CASSYRRTAYNEQFF

J gene: TRBJ2-7
V gene: TRBV9
CDR3 protein: CASSVDSGPYEQYF

J gene: TRBJ2-5
V gene: TRBV13
CDR3 protein: CASREAGGAKETQYF

J gene: TRBJ1-6
V gene: TRBV2
CDR3 protein: CASCGGTSPLHF

J gene: TRBJ2-1
V gene: TRBV5-1
CDR3 protein: CASSLAISYNEQFF

J gene: TRBJ2-5
V gene: TRBV7-7
CDR3 protein: CASSLSGGLQETQYF

J gene: TRBJ2-7
V gene: TRBV10-2
CDR3 protein: CASSPAYEQYF

J gene: TRBJ2-4
V gene: TRBV7-2
CDR3 protein: CASSSPRGLAKNIQYF

J gene: TRBJ1-1
V gene: TRBV28
CDR3 protein: CASSPTLGNTEAFF

J gene: TRBJ2-1
V gene: TRBV23-1
CDR3 protein: CASSLSGQGNEQFF

J gene: TRBJ1-5
V gene: TRBV5-6
CDR3 protein: CASSLRGGNQPQHF

J gene: TRBJ2-3
V gene: TRBV9
CDR3 protein: CASSVVGGSTDTQYF

J gene: TRBJ2-7
V gene: TRBV28
CDR3 protein: CASSGTVYEQYF

J gene: TRBJ2-2
V gene: TRBV19
CDR3 protein: CASNLNTGELFF

J gene: TRBJ2-2
V gene: TRBV7-2
CDR3 protein: CASSLALAGVTGELFF

J gene: TRBJ2-5
V gene: TRBV7-8
CDR3 protein: CASNFRRSVQETQYF

J gene: TRBJ1-1
V gene: TRBV9
CDR3 protein: CASSPTGLGTEAFF

J gene: TRBJ2-3
V gene: TRBV11-3
CDR3 protein: CASSLGRGVDTQYF

J gene: TRBJ2-1
V gene: TRBV10-2
CDR3 protein: CATTKGTHNEQFF

J gene: TRBJ2-5
V gene: TRBV4-2
CDR3 protein: CASSQGTSGGNQETQYF

J gene: TRBJ2-7
V gene: TRBV6-1
CDR3 protein: CASSGGGEQYF

J gene: TRBJ2-2
V gene: TRBV11-3
CDR3 protein: CASSLARNTGELFF